The 8 T cell receptor beta chains below all came from one sample that was sequenced in a study of T-cell memory formation after mild COVID-19. One entry per CDR3 protein, called by TCRdb with MiXCR from the 5' RACE reads. The table lists about 200,000 distinct CDR3 sequences, over 9% of them singletons. The sequencing input was PBMCs or a T cell subset sorted from them (not recorded which). The receptors come from a man in his late teens or twenties who had mild COVID-19 (a few samples of this study predate the infection). Cell type and time point are not known.

This clonotype has a handful of counts. The V gene is TRBV4-1, the J gene TRBJ1-4, with TRBD1 as a possible D gene (6 bases). Germline assignment: CDR1 MGHRA and CDR2 YSYEKL. The CDR3 contains 13 residues. The V end was cut by 1 base, the J end by 11 bases, with 11 bases between. CDR3 region: CASSQVGAWKLFF. As DNA, the CDR3 is TGCGCCAGCAGCCAAGTGGGGGCTTGGAAACTGTTTTTT.

This clonotype turned up a few times. This chain connects TRBV6-5 to TRBJ2-1; TRBD1 matches at 8 bases. After removal of 6 bases from V and 9 bases from J, the junction contained 13 bases not matched to a gene. The CDR3 contains 15 residues. Germline CDR1 MNHEY, CDR2 SVGAGI. The CDR3 is CASSRALTGGSEQFF. In DNA, the CDR3 is TGTGCCAGCAGCAGAGCGCTTACAGGGGGAAGTGAGCAGTTCTTC.

The J gene is TRBJ2-4, the V gene TRBV7-2; 7 bases match TRBD1. There are 13 residues in the CDR3. Germline CDR1 reads SGHTA; CDR2 reads FQGNSA. V shed 3 bases and J 8 bases; nucleotides not matched to a gene: 4. CDR3 loop: CASSFNRGDIQYF. CDR3 coding DNA: TGTGCCAGCAGCTTCAACAGGGGAGACATTCAGTACTTC.

The chain recombines TRBV20-1 with TRBJ2-5; TRBD1 aligns across 10 bases. Unmatched junction bases numbered 4, after V lost 5 bases and J lost 4 bases. Per the germline V gene, CDR1 is DFQATT and CDR2 is SNEGSKA (reference sequence). This CDR3 spans 13 amino acids. The CDR3 bases are TGCAGTGCTGCCGGGACAGGGGTAGAGACCCAGTACTTC. Protein sequence: CSAAGTGVETQYF.

This clonotype was detected only a few times. The CDR3 DNA sequence: TGTGCCAGCAGCACCAGACAGATGAGCTCCTACGAGCAGTACTTC. Protein sequence: CASSTRQMSSYEQYF. The rearrangement uses TRBV6-2 or TRBV6-3 and TRBJ2-7, with a weak D call TRBD1 (5 bases). Trimming took off 6 bases at V and 0 bases at J, with 15 bases between the two ends. CDR1 and CDR2 from the germline V gene are MNHEY and SVGEGT. CDR3 length equals 15 residues.

The table lists this clonotype with a few counts. V and J are TRBV7-9 and TRBJ2-3; the match to TRBD2 covers 7 bases. J was trimmed by 5 bases and V by 2 bases; bases with no gene match: 4. This CDR3 spans 14 amino acids. Germline loops: CDR1 SEHNR, CDR2 FQNEAQ (reference sequence). CDR3 in amino acids: CASSLPSGGDTQYF. Here the CDR3 DNA reads TGTGCCAGCAGCTTACCGTCGGGAGGAGATACGCAGTATTTT.

This chain links TRBV5-1 with TRBJ2-3; no reliable D call. The CDR3 loop spans 15 amino acids. Trimming shortened V by 2 bases and J by 2 bases, and 12 bases separated the two germline ends. CDR1 is SGHRS and CDR2 is YFSETQ in the germline V gene. The CDR3 loop is CASSFSQRTTDTQYF. For the CDR3, the DNA is TGCGCCAGCAGCTTCTCCCAGCGCACCACAGATACGCAGTATTTT.

Many counts were recorded for this clonotype. The chain combines TRBV20-1 with TRBJ2-3; 8 nucleotides agree with TRBD1. J was trimmed by 5 bases and V by 2 bases; bases with no gene match: 12. Germline CDR1 is DFQATT and CDR2 is SNEGSKA (reference sequence). This CDR3 comprises 16 residues. The CDR3 bases are TGCAGTGCTAGAACCCCGGGACAGGAGCCCTTAGATACGCAGTATTTT. It encodes CSARTPGQEPLDTQYF.